The T cell receptor beta chain described here comes from a study of blood T cell repertoires in COVID-19. The repertoire was sequenced with immunoSEQ multiplex PCR; TCRdb's copy has only in-frame clones and lacks some. The data show roughly 80,000 clones, approximately 91% seen once. CDR1 is SGHTA and CDR2 is FQGNSA in the germline V gene. Unmatched junction bases numbered 10, after V lost 5 bases and J lost 0 bases. The CDR3 covers 17 residues. Sequencing input: peripheral blood. This clonotype originated in a man aged 55-75 years with acute or convalescent COVID-19. The gene calls are TRBV7-2 and TRBJ2-3, with 8 bases fitting TRBD2. Written as DNA, the CDR3 is TGTGCCAGCAGCCCCTGGGTAGCGGGACTAAGCACAGATACGCAGTATTTT. Protein sequence: CASSPWVAGLSTDTQYF.